This TCR beta chain emerged from a study of blood T cell repertoires in COVID-19. This clone appeared once. The V end was cut by 4 bases, the J end by 4 bases, with 13 bases between. This CDR3 has 14 amino acids. The germline gives CDR1 SGHDN, CDR2 FVKESK. The protocol was immunoSEQ multiplex PCR, while the TCRdb copy is restricted to in-frame clones and leaves out a portion. The sample contains approximately 88,000 clones, under 95% of which appear only once. The source of this sequence is a woman aged 45-65 years in a cohort sampled during active COVID-19. The chain uses TRBV14 and TRBJ1-2; tentatively, D is TRBD1 (5 bases). The source material was peripheral blood. DNA for the CDR3: TGTGCCAGCAGCCGGACACCCAAGGGCTATGGCTACACCTTC. Amino acids: CASSRTPKGYGYTF.